The 3 T cell receptor beta chains given below trace back to one sample, sequenced in a study of blood T cell repertoires in COVID-19. TCRdb's copy holds only in-frame clones and misses some; the assay was immunoSEQ multiplex PCR. Among approximately 470,000 clones listed, approximately 85% were seen once. Sequencing input: peripheral blood. The receptor set was obtained from a human donor in a cohort sampled during active COVID-19.

The chain carries TRBV10-1 and TRBJ2-1, with 7 nucleotides matching TRBD2. The CDR3 consists of 16 residues. Trimming cost V 0 bases and J 7 bases; bases outside gene matches: 9. Germline CDR1 WNHNN, CDR2 SYGVQD (reference sequence). DNA for the CDR3: TGCGCCAGCAGTGAGTCCGCGGGAGAGGGGCTAAATGAGCAGTTCTTC. The encoded protein is CASSESAGEGLNEQFF.

The V and J genes are TRBV18 and TRBJ1-5; 11 nucleotides line up with TRBD1. V was pared by 2 bases and J by 2 bases, with 11 bases of the junction left unmatched. The CDR3 spans 19 residues. Germline CDR1 KGHSH, CDR2 LQKENI. CDR3 sequence (DNA): TGTGCCAGCTCACCAGGTCCGGGACAGGGGGTCAGGGGCAATCAGCCCCAGCATTTT. Translated: CASSPGPGQGVRGNQPQHF. The full variable domain, its missing parts supplied by reference TRBV18 and TRBJ1-5, is NAGVMQNPRHLVRRRGQEARLRCSPMKGHSHVYWYRQLPEEGLKFMVYLQKENIIDESGMPKERFSAEFPKEGPSILRIQQVVRGDSAAYFCASSPGPGQGVRGNQPQHFGDGTRLSIL.

This rearrangement joins TRBV5-1 to TRBJ1-1; D might be TRBD1 (6 bases). V was shortened by 0 bases and J by 4 bases, with 13 bases between the two germline ends. This CDR3 is built from 15 residues. CDR1 SGHRS and CDR2 YFSETQ come from the germline V gene. CDR3 amino acids: CASSLVTGSRTEAFF. In DNA, the CDR3 is TGCGCCAGCAGCTTGGTAACAGGGAGCCGCACTGAAGCTTTCTTT.